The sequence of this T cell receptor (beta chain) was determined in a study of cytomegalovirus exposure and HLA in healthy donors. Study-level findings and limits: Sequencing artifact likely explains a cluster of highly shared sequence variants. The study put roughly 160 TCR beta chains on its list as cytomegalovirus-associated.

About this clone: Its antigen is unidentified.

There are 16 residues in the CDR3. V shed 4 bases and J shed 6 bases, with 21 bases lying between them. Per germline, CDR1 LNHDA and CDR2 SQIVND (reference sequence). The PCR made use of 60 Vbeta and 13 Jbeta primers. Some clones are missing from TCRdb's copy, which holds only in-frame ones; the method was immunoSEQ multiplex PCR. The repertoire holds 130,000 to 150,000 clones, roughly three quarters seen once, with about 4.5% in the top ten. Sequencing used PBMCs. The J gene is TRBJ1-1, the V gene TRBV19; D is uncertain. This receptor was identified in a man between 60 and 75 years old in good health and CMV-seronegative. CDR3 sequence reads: CASSKGLLVEDPEAFF. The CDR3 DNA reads TGTGCCAGTAGTAAGGGCCTCTTGGTGGAGGATCCTGAAGCTTTCTTT.